This TCR beta chain was recovered during a study of Ad26.COV2.S vaccination and SARS-CoV-2 variants. About the research overall: Donor was one of the participants in the Ad26.COV2.S arm of the COV1001 trial. The study, taken as a whole, reports: Among vaccine recipients, spike-specific TCR breadth exceeded that of placebo recipients. Post-vaccination spike-specific CD8+ and CD4+ T cell responses reportedly had substantial breadth.

The assay was immunoSEQ multiplex PCR, and TCRdb's table has in-frame clones only and misses some. The repertoire holds around 300,000 clones, with about 89% as singletons. With respect to this clone: The antigen is undetermined.

The treatment: about 20 received Ad26.COV2.S at low or high dose, single or two shots; roughly 5 received placebo; per-sample allocation not given. Following the first vaccine or placebo injection, samples were taken on day 63. This vaccine is an Ad26 vector that expresses the Wuhan-strain SARS-CoV-2 spike. V was clipped by 7 bases and J by 6 bases; unmatched bases: 5. Germline values: CDR1 KGHDR, CDR2 SFDVKD. The CDR3 is 13 amino acids. This receptor was obtained from a person between 18 and 65 years old who received the Ad26.COV2.S COVID-19 vaccine or a placebo. This sequence joins TRBV24-1 and TRBJ1-2; the match to TRBD1 covers 9 bases. The starting material was peripheral blood, obtained in a trial of Ad26.COV2.S vaccine versus placebo. The CDR3 reads CATSRTGVDGYTF. In DNA form, the CDR3 reads TGTGCCACCAGCCGGACAGGGGTGGATGGCTACACCTTC.